This TCR beta chain was identified during a study of T cell repertoires in cytomegalovirus infection. TCRdb redid the calling of the reads with MiXCR, one entry per CDR3 protein. The table lists about 78,000 distinct CDR3 sequences, 40% of them singletons. About this clonotype itself: Its antigen is undetermined.

This CDR3 is built from 14 residues. Germline V gives CDR1 SNHLY, CDR2 FYNNEI. Trimming took off 6 bases at V and 6 bases at J, with 15 bases between the two ends. The chain recombines TRBV2 with TRBJ1-5, with a possible D match to TRBD1 (6 bases). The material sequenced was CD8+ T cells from cultured PBMCs, taken from culture after CMV antigen stimulation. This receptor was taken from a human donor in good health (CMV status not recorded). Some clones in this sample may be carry-over from other donors' samples. The CDR3 nucleotides read TGTGCCAGCAGAGGGAGGGGGGTTCTTCAGCCCCAGCATTTT. As protein: CASRGRGVLQPQHF.